The present T cell receptor (beta chain) was sequenced within a study of response to subunit inactivated influenza vaccine. Study conclusions and caveats: Authors suggested few new T cells are recruited by each seasonal influenza vaccination.

A note on this clonotype: Its target is not known.

V gave up 6 bases and J gave up 0 bases; unmatched junction bases: 10. The CDR3 is made up of 17 amino acids. Looked up from germline, CDR1 is SGHDT and CDR2 is YYEEEE. TCRdb independently ran MiXCR on the RT-PCR reads; one entry per CDR3 protein. The sample records 550,000 to 800,000 distinct CDR3 sequences, 15% to 18% being singletons. The sample in question was PBMCs from blood, obtained about 13 days after vaccination. This receptor was identified in a man between 50 and 59 years old who received an inactivated influenza vaccine. The chain employs TRBV5-6 and TRBJ2-1; 9 bases fit TRBD2. The CDR3 sequence is CASIADSGSSSYNEQFF. CDR3 nucleotides: TGTGCCAGCATCGCGGATAGCGGGAGCAGCTCCTACAATGAGCAGTTCTTC. The full variable domain, rest sourced from reference TRBV5-6 and TRBJ2-1, is DAGVTQSPTHLIKTRGQQVTLRCSPKSGHDTVSWYQQALGQGPQFIFQYYEEEERQRGNFPDRFSGHQFPNYSSELNVNALLLGDSALYLCASIADSGSSSYNEQFFGPGTRLTVL.